Each of the 17 T cell receptor beta chains below was sequenced from the same sample in a study of early T cells in non-severe SARS-CoV-2 infection. A single record per CDR3 protein comes from TCRdb applying MiXCR to the 5' RACE reads. This repertoire shows some 96,000 distinct CDR3 sequences, about 16% found once; its top ten account for 4.5% to 7%. Sequenced material: whole blood. These receptors originate from an adult who was a healthcare worker with PCR-confirmed SARS-CoV-2 infection or an uninfected control (not recorded which).

This clonotype occurred a few times. The CDR3 protein is CASSHNRASYNEQFF. Here the CDR3 DNA reads TGTGCCAGCAGCCACAACAGGGCTTCCTACAATGAGCAGTTCTTC. The chain combines TRBV11-2 with TRBJ2-1; D might be TRBD1 (6 bases). Germline-derived CDR1 and CDR2 are SGHAT and FQNNGV. CDR3 length: 15 amino acids. Trimming removed 5 bases from V and 1 base from J, with 12 bases in between. The entire variable domain, with the rest obtained from reference TRBV11-2 and TRBJ2-1, is as follows: EAGVAQSPRYKIIEKRQSVAFWCNPISGHATLYWYQQILGQGPKLLIQFQNNGVVDDSQLPKDRFSAERLKGVDSTLKIQPAKLEDSAVYLCASSHNRASYNEQFFGPGTRLTVL.

This clonotype was seen many times. The rearrangement uses TRBV6-6 and TRBJ1-5, with D possibly matching TRBD1 (6 bases). The length of the CDR3 is 17 residues. V lost 0 bases and J 5 bases, leaving 17 bases between the germline ends. The germline V gene encodes CDR1 MNHNY and CDR2 SVGAGI (reference sequence). DNA of the CDR3: TGTGCCAGCAGTTACTCCAGGCCAGGGGCTACCGATCAGCCCCAGCATTTT. This translates into CASSYSRPGATDQPQHF.

This clonotype was seen ten or more times. At one end, the junction sequence differs from germline, possibly due to a read error. DNA of the CDR3: TGTGCCAGCAGCGTAGATCAGGGTGGACCCCAGCATTTT. The encoded protein is CASSVDQGGPQHF. The chain couples TRBV11-2 to TRBJ1-5; D is perhaps TRBD1 (5 bases). Germline lookup yields CDR1 SGHAT and CDR2 FQNNGV. The CDR3 sequence is 13 residues long.

The chain combines TRBV7-2 with TRBJ2-5, with D perhaps matching TRBD1 or TRBD2 (5 bases each). CDR1 SGHTA and CDR2 FQGNSA come from the germline V gene. The CDR3 is 14 residues long. The V and J ends lost 4 bases and 0 bases respectively, with 9 bases between them. CDR3 in amino acids: CASSSWGYQETQYF. In DNA, the CDR3 is TGTGCCAGCAGCTCCTGGGGGTACCAAGAGACCCAGTACTTC.

This clonotype was observed a handful of times. The V and J genes are TRBV2 and TRBJ2-2; unclear D gene. The CDR3 runs to 11 residues. The V gene's germline CDR1 is SNHLY and CDR2 FYNNEI. The V end lost 6 bases, the J end lost 6 bases, and 5 bases lay between the germline ends. For the CDR3, the DNA is TGTGCCAGCAGAAGCGCCGGGGAGCTGTTTTTT. This gives the protein CASRSAGELFF.

The chain couples TRBV10-3 to TRBJ2-3; no clear D. Trimming took 3 bases from V and 1 from J, leaving 2 bases between them. Germline V gene data show CDR1 as ENHRY and CDR2 as SYGVKD. The CDR3 consists of 12 residues. The CDR3 nucleotides read TGTGCCATCAGTGACGGCACAGATACGCAGTATTTT. It is translated as CAISDGTDTQYF.

This chain uses TRBV3-1 with TRBJ2-1, with 8 bases that match TRBD2. The CDR3 contains 15 residues. Germline CDR1 is LGHDT and CDR2 is YNNKEL (reference sequence). V was clipped by 4 bases and J by 0 bases; unmatched bases: 2. The CDR3 spells CASSRAGDSYNEQFF. In nucleotides, the CDR3 is TGTGCCAGCAGCCGAGCGGGAGACTCCTACAATGAGCAGTTCTTC.

This chain joins TRBV7-2 and TRBJ1-5; the match to TRBD1 covers 7 bases. The junction had 6 bases not matched to a gene; V was cut back by 5 bases and J by 5 bases. CDR3 size: 14 residues. Germline CDR1 and CDR2: SGHTA and FQGNSA. CDR3: CASSPTGSDQPQHF. The CDR3 nucleotides are TGTGCCAGCAGCCCGACAGGGTCGGATCAGCCCCAGCATTTT.

The V gene is TRBV6-2 or TRBV6-3, the J gene TRBJ2-1, with D unclear. Trimming left V 5 bases short and J 4 bases short, with 15 bases between. Germline CDR1 is MNHEY and CDR2 is SVGEGT. This CDR3 spans 15 amino acids. The CDR3 is CASSPRAEMYNEQFF. The DNA of the CDR3 is TGTGCCAGCAGTCCCCGGGCGGAGATGTACAATGAGCAGTTCTTC.

This clonotype was observed a few times. J is TRBJ1-1 and V is TRBV21-1. TRBV21-1 is a listed pseudogene. The CDR3 covers 9 residues. For the CDR3, the DNA is TGTGCCAGCAGGTTGACCGATTTCTTT. Encoded protein: CASRLTDFF.

This clonotype was observed at least ten times. The chain carries TRBV5-1 and TRBJ2-4, with a tentative D call TRBD2 (6 bases). The V gene lost 2 bases and the J gene lost 2 bases, with 11 bases spanning the gap. The CDR3 consists of 15 residues. Germline loops: CDR1 SGHRS, CDR2 YFSETQ. CDR3 bases: TGCGCCAGCAGCTTCAGCGGACTACCCAAAAACATTCAGTACTTC. It yields the protein CASSFSGLPKNIQYF.

This clonotype turned up a few times. The chain joins TRBV24-1 to TRBJ2-3; D gene unclear. CDR1 KGHDR and CDR2 SFDVKD come from the germline V gene. The CDR3 extends over 13 amino acids. The V and J ends lost 7 bases and 3 bases respectively, with 10 bases between them. The CDR3 DNA reads TGTGCCACCAGCGAGCAAGCGACAGATACGCAGTATTTT. Encoded protein: CATSEQATDTQYF.

This clonotype was recorded many times. J is TRBJ2-7 and V is TRBV6-6, with unresolved D. CDR3 length: 12 residues. CDR1 and CDR2 (germline): MNHNY, SVGAGI (reference sequence). V was clipped by 5 bases and J by 4 bases, with 9 bases between them. This CDR3 is CASSPAGYEQYF. In DNA, the CDR3 is TGTGCCAGCAGTCCTGCCGGATACGAGCAGTACTTC.

This clonotype was seen at least ten times. The chain uses TRBV11-2 and TRBJ2-7; 9 positions match TRBD2. V gave up 5 bases and J gave up 3 bases; unmatched junction bases: 14. The CDR3 has 17 amino acids. Germline CDR1 reads SGHAT; CDR2 reads FQNNGV. The CDR3 region has the DNA TGTGCCAGCAGCCTACCCCGTGGTAGCGGGAGTGTCTACGAGCAGTACTTC. Its protein is CASSLPRGSGSVYEQYF. The whole variable domain, remainder taken from reference TRBV11-2 and TRBJ2-7, is EAGVAQSPRYKIIEKRQSVAFWCNPISGHATLYWYQQILGQGPKLLIQFQNNGVVDDSQLPKDRFSAERLKGVDSTLKIQPAKLEDSAVYLCASSLPRGSGSVYEQYFGPGTRLTVT.

The chain joins TRBV28 to TRBJ2-7; maybe TRBD1 (6 bases). Germline V gene lookup returns CDR1 MDHEN and CDR2 SYDVKM. This CDR3 is 15 amino acids long. Deletions cut 6 bases from V and 2 bases from J, with 17 bases between. This CDR3 is CASREMTGAAYEQYF. The CDR3 nucleotides read TGTGCCAGCAGGGAAATGACAGGAGCAGCCTACGAGCAGTACTTC.

Ten or more counts support this clonotype. The rearrangement links TRBV29-1 to TRBJ2-2; 7 bases are a match to TRBD1. The CDR3 is made up of 15 amino acids. J was trimmed by 2 bases and V by 4 bases; bases with no gene match: 7. Germline CDR1 SQVTM, CDR2 ANQGSEA. As DNA, the CDR3 is TGCAGCGTTGTCAAGGGGGCGATCAACACCGGGGAGCTGTTTTTT. Translating gives CSVVKGAINTGELFF.

This clonotype was counted many times. The genes are TRBV7-9 and TRBJ2-2; weak D call: TRBD1 (5 bases). This CDR3 has 14 residues. V was cut by 1 base and J by 2 bases, with 5 bases left in between. The germline V gene encodes CDR1 SEHNR and CDR2 FQNEAQ (reference sequence). The CDR3 is CASSLGTNTGELFF. Written as DNA, the CDR3 is TGTGCCAGCAGCTTAGGGACAAACACCGGGGAGCTGTTTTTT.